The 28 T cell receptor beta chains reported below all come from one sample, sequenced in a study of blood T cell repertoires in COVID-19. Data came from immunoSEQ multiplex PCR; TCRdb stores just in-frame clones and leaves some out. The table includes 200,000 to 300,000 clones, roughly 90% detected once. Material: PBMCs or T cells enriched from blood (not recorded which). Every receptor here comes from a woman in her thirties who had recovered from COVID-19.

The CDR3 DNA reads TGTGCCAGCAGTTTACCGGGACAATATGAGACCCAGTACTTC. This codes for CASSLPGQYETQYF. The rearrangement joins TRBV27 to TRBJ2-5; tentatively, D is TRBD1 (6 bases). V dropped 2 bases and J dropped 5 bases, with 12 bases sitting between them. The germline V gene has CDR1 MNHEY and CDR2 SMNVEV (reference sequence). CDR3 length: 14 residues.

The gene calls are TRBV5-6 and TRBJ1-3; D might be TRBD1 (5 bases). Trimming removed 0 bases from V and 1 base from J, with 8 bases in between. The CDR3 totals 15 residues. Germline V gene sequence: CDR1 SGHDT, CDR2 YYEEEE. Here the CDR3 DNA reads TGTGCCAGCAGCTTGGGTCCAGGGTCTGGAAACACCATATATTTT. This sequence encodes CASSLGPGSGNTIYF.

V and J are TRBV7-2 and TRBJ2-3, with 10 bases lining up with TRBD2. The V gene end was trimmed by 5 bases and the J gene end by 3 bases; junction bases not matched to a gene: 5. The CDR3 loop spans 15 amino acids. Germline CDR1 SGHTA, CDR2 FQGNSA. The CDR3 DNA reads as TGTGCCAGCAGCCCGCTAGCGGGAGAGACAGATACGCAGTATTTT. Its protein is CASSPLAGETDTQYF.

V and J are TRBV18 and TRBJ1-1; 9 nucleotides match TRBD1. Germline CDR1 reads KGHSH; CDR2 reads LQKENI. The CDR3 has 15 residues. V lost 3 bases, J lost 3 bases, and 5 bases stayed unmatched. Here the CDR3 DNA reads TGTGCCAGCTCACCGGGACAGGGTAGAGACACTGAAGCTTTCTTT. Residues: CASSPGQGRDTEAFF.

The V and J genes are TRBV7-6 and TRBJ2-1; 9 bases are shared with TRBD2. Trimming cost V 1 base and J 5 bases; bases outside gene matches: 3. Germline V CDR1 and CDR2: SGHVS, FNYEAQ. CDR3 size: 15 residues. The CDR3 region is CASSLVAGEDNEQFF. CDR3 bases: TGTGCCAGCAGCTTAGTAGCGGGAGAAGACAATGAGCAGTTCTTC.

This chain connects TRBV3-1 (or the pseudogene TRBV3-2) to TRBJ2-4; 10 bases match TRBD2. This CDR3 is built from 16 residues. The germline CDR1 and CDR2 sequences are LGHDT and YNNKEL (reference sequence). V gave up 6 bases and J gave up 5 bases; unmatched junction bases: 10. The CDR3 reads CASSPGASGGQNIQYF. The DNA of the CDR3 is TGTGCCAGCAGTCCCGGGGCTAGCGGGGGCCAAAACATTCAGTACTTC.

Only a few counts were recorded for this clone. V is TRBV7-9 and J is TRBJ1-6; perhaps TRBD1 as D (5 bases). This CDR3 region has 15 residues. CDR1 and CDR2 (germline): SEHNR, FQNEAQ (reference sequence). V was cut by 2 bases and J by 9 bases, with 14 bases left in between. CDR3 protein: CASSLSPLGGSPLHF. The DNA of the CDR3 is TGTGCCAGCAGCTTATCACCCCTCGGGGGTTCACCCCTCCACTTT.

The chain uses TRBV9 and TRBJ1-3; tentative D call: TRBD1 (5 bases). The germline V and J ends were trimmed by 2 bases and 1 base, with 13 bases remaining between them. From germline, CDR1 is SGDLS and CDR2 YYNGEE. The CDR3 is 16 residues long. CDR3 nucleotides: TGTGCCAGCAGCGTTAGGGGAACCCCGTCTGGAAACACCATATATTTT. It yields the protein CASSVRGTPSGNTIYF.

The chain is built from TRBV7-3 and TRBJ2-1, with 12 bases lining up with TRBD2. There are 16 residues in the CDR3. V dropped 5 bases and J dropped 1; count of bases not matched to a gene: 3. The germline CDR1 and CDR2 sequences are SGHTA and FQGTGA. CDR3 bases: TGTGCCAGCAGCGCAGGACTAGCGGGATCCTACAATGAGCAGTTCTTC. Protein: CASSAGLAGSYNEQFF.

For this clone: Distinct nucleotide sequences in the sample also encode this CDR3. The genes are TRBV29-1 and TRBJ2-3, with D tentatively TRBD2 (6 bases). The CDR3 runs to 14 residues. V dropped 1 base and J dropped 2 bases, with 10 bases sitting between them. CDR1 is SQVTM, CDR2 ANQGSEA, per germline. The CDR3 region has the DNA TGCAGCGTTGAAGGTCAGGGACTCACAGATACGCAGTATTTT. Protein sequence: CSVEGQGLTDTQYF.

J is TRBJ1-4 and V is TRBV7-9, with TRBD1 identical over 8 bases. This CDR3 has 17 amino acids. J lost 1 base, V lost 5 bases, and 9 bases had no gene match. Germline-derived CDR1 and CDR2 are SEHNR and FQNEAQ (reference sequence). The CDR3 protein is CASSPASTGGTNEKLFF. CDR3 DNA sequence: TGTGCCAGCAGCCCGGCTTCAACAGGGGGAACTAATGAAAAACTGTTTTTT. Together with reference TRBV7-9 and TRBJ1-4, the CDR3 gives the full variable domain: DTGVSQNPRHKITKRGQNVTFRCDPISEHNRLYWYRQTLGQGPEFLTYFQNEAQLEKSRLLSDRFSAERPKGSFSTLEIQRTEQGDSAMYLCASSPASTGGTNEKLFFGSGTQLSVL.

The chain combines TRBV27 with TRBJ1-6; 7 nucleotides align to TRBD1. The CDR3 contains 16 residues. V was pared by 4 bases and J by 10 bases, with 13 bases of the junction left unmatched. From germline, CDR1 is MNHEY and CDR2 SMNVEV (reference sequence). The CDR3 DNA is TGTGCCAGCAGTTCCGACAGGGTGGTAGTTGGATCACCCCTCCACTTT. Its protein product is CASSSDRVVVGSPLHF.

V gene TRBV7-2 combines with J gene TRBJ1-1; maybe TRBD1 (5 bases). The CDR3 sequence is 15 residues long. Germline-derived CDR1 and CDR2 are SGHTA and FQGNSA. Between the trimmed V and J ends, which lost 1 base and 0 bases, there was a span of 9 bases. The CDR3 nucleotides read TGTGCCAGCAGCTTAGAGTCAGGGATGAACACTGAAGCTTTCTTT. It yields the protein CASSLESGMNTEAFF.

The chain recombines TRBV28 with TRBJ1-2; D perhaps matches TRBD1 (6 bases). The CDR3 is made up of 20 amino acids. Trimming removed 3 bases at V and 0 bases at J, with 26 bases between. Per the germline V gene, CDR1 is MDHEN and CDR2 is SYDVKM. CDR3 sequence reads: CASSLLLQGTKTKANYGYTF. DNA of the CDR3: TGTGCCAGCAGTTTGTTGCTACAGGGAACCAAGACCAAAGCTAACTATGGCTACACCTTC.

In its sample, this clone was seen once. At one end, the junction sequence differs from germline, possibly due to a read error. The chain joins TRBV6-1 to TRBJ1-2; 7 nucleotides line up with TRBD1. Per the germline V gene, CDR1 is MNHNS and CDR2 is SASEGT. CDR3 length: 12 residues. CDR3 DNA sequence: TGTGCCAGCAGCGAAGGGGGCGGCGGCTACACCTTC. It yields the protein CASSEGGGGYTF.

The J gene is TRBJ2-7, the V gene TRBV7-2; D is undetermined. V dropped 5 bases and J dropped 3 bases, with 17 bases sitting between them. The CDR3 sequence is 15 residues long. Germline lookup yields CDR1 SGHTA and CDR2 FQGNSA. In nucleotides, the CDR3 is TGTGCCAGCAGCACCTACCCGGTGATTGACTACGAGCAGTACTTC. Amino acids: CASSTYPVIDYEQYF. The full variable domain, with the rest looked up from reference TRBV7-2 and TRBJ2-7, is GAGVSQSPSNKVTEKGKDVELRCDPISGHTALYWYRQSLGQGLEFLIYFQGNSAPDKSGLPSDRFSAERTGGSVSTLTIQRTQQEDSAVYLCASSTYPVIDYEQYFGPGTRLTVT.

This clone was seen just once. The gene calls are TRBV19 and TRBJ1-2, with D perhaps TRBD1 (6 bases). V was clipped by 8 bases and J by 4 bases, with 17 bases between them. CDR3 length equals 14 residues. The germline gives CDR1 LNHDA, CDR2 SQIVND (reference sequence). The CDR3 DNA follows: TGTGCCAGTGGGGGGGCTACCGATCTCTATGGCTACACCTTC. Translation gives CASGGATDLYGYTF.

The gene calls are TRBV5-1 and TRBJ1-1; D gene ambiguous. The CDR3 spans 16 residues. CDR1 is SGHRS, CDR2 YFSETQ, per germline. V gave up 4 bases and J gave up 5 bases, with 21 bases separating them. The CDR3 DNA reads TGCGCCAGCAGCACCTCTCTATTAACGTCGAGGACTGAAGCTTTCTTT. Protein product: CASSTSLLTSRTEAFF.

The chain uses TRBV15 and TRBJ2-5; D gene unclear. From germline, CDR1 is LNHNV and CDR2 YYDKDF (reference sequence). The CDR3 extends over 11 amino acids. V lost 3 bases and J lost 7, with 6 bases in between. The CDR3 bases are TGTGCCACCAGCAGCTACGCGACCCAGTACTTC. This sequence encodes CATSSYATQYF.

V usage is TRBV19 and J usage is TRBJ2-1, with D possibly matching TRBD2 (6 bases). With 0 bases removed from V and 5 bases from J, the gap between germline ends came to 14 bases. This CDR3 region has 16 residues. Germline values: CDR1 LNHDA, CDR2 SQIVND (reference sequence). DNA of the CDR3: TGTGCCAGTAGTATAGAAGTAATGCGGGGTAACAATGAGCAGTTCTTC. It encodes CASSIEVMRGNNEQFF.

The chain couples TRBV27 to TRBJ2-7; D perhaps matches TRBD1 (6 bases). CDR1 and CDR2 from the germline V gene are MNHEY and SMNVEV (reference sequence). The CDR3 spans 15 residues. V dropped 0 bases and J dropped 4 bases, with 13 bases sitting between them. DNA for the CDR3: TGTGCCAGCAGTTTATCACTGGGGGCTGGATACGAGCAGTACTTC. Translated: CASSLSLGAGYEQYF.

The genes are TRBV2 and TRBJ2-6, with no clear D. The V gene lost 6 bases and the J gene lost 2 bases, with 14 bases spanning the gap. Germline V gene sequence: CDR1 SNHLY, CDR2 FYNNEI. CDR3 length: 16 residues. In nucleotides, the CDR3 is TGTGCCAGCAGACGCGCCTATCTAGCTGGGGCCAACGTCCTGACTTTC. Encoded protein: CASRRAYLAGANVLTF.

The count of this clone is one. In nucleotides, the CDR3 is TGCGCCAGCAGCCAGGGTAGGGGCGGTAAAAACATTCAGTACTTC. As protein: CASSQGRGGKNIQYF. The chain combines TRBV4-3 with TRBJ2-4, with D tentatively TRBD1 (5 bases). The germline V gene encodes CDR1 LGHNA and CDR2 YSLEER. CDR3 length: 15 residues. V was trimmed by 3 bases and J by 4 bases, leaving 13 bases between them.

This clone was seen only a few times. The V gene is TRBV7-2, the J gene TRBJ2-5; D remains ambiguous. CDR3 size: 15 residues. With 2 bases removed from V and 1 base from J, the gap between germline ends came to 11 bases. In germline, CDR1 is SGHTA, CDR2 FQGNSA. CDR3 coding DNA: TGTGCCAGCAGCTTACGTCGGAACAGCCAAGAGACCCAGTACTTC. This gives the protein CASSLRRNSQETQYF.

The V and J genes are TRBV11-2 and TRBJ1-1; D uncertain. The CDR3 extends over 12 amino acids. Germline CDR1 and CDR2: SGHAT and FQNNGV. V was clipped by 5 bases and J by 10 bases, with 14 bases between them. Here the CDR3 DNA reads TGTGCCAGCAGCGTATATCAACAAGTAGCTTTCTTT. This sequence encodes CASSVYQQVAFF.

The chain carries TRBV7-2 and TRBJ2-3; 8 bases match TRBD2. The CDR3 totals 16 residues. Germline V gene sequence: CDR1 SGHTA, CDR2 FQGNSA. Losses at the gene ends were 5 bases for V and 6 bases for J; bases not matched to a gene: 13. DNA for the CDR3: TGTGCCAGCAGCGGACAAGCGGGAGAGGTCGCCGATACGCAGTATTTT. This encodes CASSGQAGEVADTQYF.

The J gene is TRBJ1-2, the V gene TRBV29-1; TRBD1 agrees at 10 bases. CDR3 length: 15 amino acids. V lost 4 bases to trimming and J lost 6 bases; unmatched junction nucleotides: 11. CDR1 SQVTM and CDR2 ANQGSEA come from the germline V gene. CDR3 DNA: TGCAGCGTTGGGGGAGATTTCGGACAGGGGGATGGCTACACCTTC. It is translated as CSVGGDFGQGDGYTF.

The chain combines TRBV27 with TRBJ2-7, with 11 bases identical to TRBD2. CDR3 size: 18 residues. The germline V gene has CDR1 MNHEY and CDR2 SMNVEV (reference sequence). With V trimmed by 5 bases and J by 7 bases, 19 bases remained unmatched. CDR3 nucleotide sequence: TGTGCCAGCAGTCGGAGAATCGTACTAGCGGGAGTAGGTAGAGAGCAGTACTTC. The encoded protein is CASSRRIVLAGVGREQYF.